This TCR beta chain comes out of a study of Ad26.COV2.S vaccination and SARS-CoV-2 variants. The table came from immunoSEQ multiplex PCR; TCRdb's copy has only in-frame clones and leaves some out. The data contain more than 350,000 clones, around 90% of them seen just once; the ten biggest clones take up approximately 12%. The treatment: over 15 received Ad26.COV2.S at low or high dose, single or two shots; several received placebo; per-sample allocation not given. The samples were gathered on day 63 after the first injection of vaccine or placebo. Looked up from germline, CDR1 is MNHEY and CDR2 is SMNVEV (reference sequence). CDR3 length: 11 amino acids. Turning to this clone: Relative to the germline gene, one junction end is altered; a read error may explain this.

The chain combines TRBV27 with TRBJ2-3, with TRBD2 matching over 9 bases. Sequencing used peripheral blood, obtained in a trial of Ad26.COV2.S vaccine versus placebo. This TCR derives from a person aged 18-60 years who received the Ad26.COV2.S COVID-19 vaccine or a placebo. This CDR3 is CASRTSGPCGF. CDR3 DNA: TGTGCCAGCAGGACTAGCGGCCCTTGTGGTTTT.